This T cell receptor beta chain is from a study of T cell repertoires in cytomegalovirus infection. At the level of the study: Carrying CMV and the relevant HLA type showed in public TCR beta signatures.

Via MiXCR, TCRdb re-called the reads, giving one row per CDR3 protein. Found here are roughly 340,000 distinct CDR3 sequences, 25% to 35% of them singletons; the top ten hold around 19%. The V gene's germline CDR1 is MNHEY and CDR2 SMNVEV (reference sequence). Losses at the gene ends were 2 bases for V and 6 bases for J; bases not matched to a gene: 8. This CDR3 region has 15 residues. As to this clonotype: Its antigen is undetermined.

This clonotype originated in a human donor in good health (CMV status not recorded). Some clones in this sample may be carry-over from other donors' samples. The sequences come from cultured PBMCs, collected from culture after CMV antigen stimulation. The chain links TRBV27 to TRBJ2-7; 9 nucleotides align to TRBD2. This CDR3 is CASSLSGRPPREQYF. The CDR3 nucleotides are TGTGCCAGCAGTTTAAGCGGGAGGCCCCCGCGCGAGCAGTACTTC.